This T cell receptor (beta chain) is from a study of cytomegalovirus exposure and HLA in healthy donors. Study-level points and caveats: According to an earlier analysis, most TCR beta V segments yielded productive rearrangements about 90% or about 30% of the time.

With V trimmed by 1 base and J by 1 base, 13 bases remained unmatched. CDR3 size: 19 residues. Germline-derived CDR1 and CDR2 are SGHRS and YFSETQ. Vbeta (60) and Jbeta (13) primers were used in the PCR. Sequencing was performed with immunoSEQ multiplex PCR; in TCRdb, only in-frame clones are kept and a portion is missing. The table lists approximately 260,000 clones, approximately 85% of them singletons. About this clone: Its antigen is not identified.

The V call is TRBV5-1, the J call TRBJ2-3; 9 bases line up with TRBD2. Sequencing was carried out using PBMCs. This TCR derives from a woman in her forties in good health and CMV-seropositive. The CDR3 reads CASSLWAAAAGGRTDTQYF. CDR3 nucleotides: TGCGCCAGCAGCTTGTGGGCCGCGGCAGCGGGAGGACGCACAGATACGCAGTATTTT.